The text below deals with one T cell receptor (beta chain). The time point was: sample taken at primary tumor resection. Without sorting, whole RNA was sequenced from tumor, nontumor lung or frozen PBMC. Samples came from about 72 TRACERx patients with untreated early-stage lung cancer. All TCR cDNA molecules were individually tagged with a unique molecular identifier. Each CDR3 protein is one row after TCRdb ran MiXCR on the 5' RACE reads. The sample includes under 100,000 distinct CDR3 sequences, over 8.5% seen only once; the top ten take 6.9%. This specimen belongs to a study of spatial heterogeneity in lung cancer. Study overall: The count of detected beta-chain sequences consistently exceeded that of alpha-chain sequences.

The CDR3 has 12 residues. V lost 3 bases, J lost 4 bases, and 7 bases lay in between. CDR1 is SQVTM and CDR2 is ANQGSEA in the germline V gene. The V gene is TRBV29-1, the J gene TRBJ2-1, with D maybe TRBD2 (5 bases). This sample comprised PBMCs, obtained at surgery. The sequence derives from a male donor with early-stage non-small cell lung cancer. The CDR3 DNA reads as TGCAGCGTTGATGGAGGTTACAATGAGCAGTTCTTC. Its protein product is CSVDGGYNEQFF.